This T cell receptor (beta chain) derives from a study of T cell responses to AZD1222 COVID-19 vaccine. Study as a whole: Some second doses came at about 4 weeks and others at about 12 weeks; these were pooled.

Using immunoSEQ multiplex PCR, the repertoire was profiled, and TCRdb retains in-frame clones only, with some absent. The sample has over 100,000 clones, approximately 84% seen once; the top ten hold about 9%. Concerning this clone itself: Antigen unknown.

Study-wide points: Spike was spanned by vaccine-associated CD4 TCRs, with dominance at 160-218 and 743-854. Clonal diversity was possibly underestimated, and white British individuals and females predominated among donors.

CDR1 is SGHVS, CDR2 FQNEAQ, per germline. V lost 0 bases to trimming and J lost 0 bases, with 9 bases between them. The CDR3 has 16 residues. This sequence joins TRBV7-8 and TRBJ1-5; D unresolved. The specimen comprised peripheral blood, sampled on day 0 of AZD1222 vaccination. This TCR was recovered from an adult in good health. The DNA for the CDR3 is TGTGCCAGCAGCTTAGCGGGTAGGAATAGCAATCAGCCCCAGCATTTT. This encodes CASSLAGRNSNQPQHF.